Below are 26 T cell receptor beta chains sequenced from a single sample in a study of T-cell reconstitution after alpha-beta-depleted transplantation in children. It was with unique molecular identifiers that the TCRbeta library was prepared. In TCRdb, the PCR reads were re-called with MiXCR into one record per CDR3 protein. This sample has some 87,000 distinct CDR3 sequences; 15% occur once, and the top ten carry 15% to 20%. This specimen consisted of PBMCs, mostly from graft donor cells, obtained 180 days after TCRalphabeta/CD19-depleted stem cell transplant. These receptor sequences come from a male patient aged 2-10 years who had a stem cell transplant for acute lymphoblastic leukemia, so the T cells may come from the graft donor.

In its sample, this clonotype was seen a few times. The chain links TRBV20-1 to TRBJ2-7; TRBD2 matches 10 bases. Per germline, CDR1 DFQATT and CDR2 SNEGSKA (reference sequence). CDR3 size: 13 residues. J was trimmed by 3 bases and V by 3 bases; bases with no gene match: 2. Here the CDR3 reads CSASPSGSYEQYF. In DNA, the CDR3 is TGCAGTGCTAGTCCTAGCGGGAGCTACGAGCAGTACTTC.

The table lists this clonotype with a few counts. The chain links TRBV5-1 to TRBJ2-3, with D possibly TRBD1 on 7 matching bases. V lost 2 bases and J 5 bases, leaving 21 bases between the germline ends. The CDR3 is made up of 17 amino acids. Germline V gene sequence: CDR1 SGHRS, CDR2 YFSETQ. The CDR3 sequence is CASSLSSKRGRGDTQYF. CDR3 nucleotide sequence: TGCGCCAGCAGCTTATCTTCCAAGAGGGGGCGGGGAGATACGCAGTATTTT.

The chain links TRBV5-1 to TRBJ1-1; D unclear. The CDR3 is 14 amino acids. Trimming took 5 bases from V and 4 from J, leaving 15 bases between them. Germline values: CDR1 SGHRS, CDR2 YFSETQ. CDR3 nucleotide sequence: TGCGCCAGCAGGCTCCGTACCAGTGGCACTGAAGCTTTCTTT. It is translated as CASRLRTSGTEAFF.

The chain carries TRBV6-2 or TRBV6-3 and TRBJ2-7; D unresolved. Trimming shortened V by 6 bases and J by 7 bases, and 10 bases separated the two germline ends. This CDR3 region has 11 residues. CDR1 and CDR2 (germline): MNHEY, SVGEGT. CDR3 coding DNA: TGTGCCAGCAGGTCTCCGAGGGAGCAGTACTTC. This gives the protein CASRSPREQYF.

The rearrangement joins TRBV7-2 to TRBJ2-1, with 8 bases identical to TRBD2. The CDR3 runs to 16 residues. Looked up from germline, CDR1 is SGHTA and CDR2 is FQGNSA. Trimming cost V 2 bases and J 4 bases; bases outside gene matches: 7. The CDR3 loop is CASSLMLAGIYNEQFF. Written as DNA, the CDR3 is TGTGCCAGCAGCTTAATGCTAGCGGGCATTTACAATGAGCAGTTCTTC.

The DNA for the CDR3 is TGTGCCACCAGCAGAGATGGCTCCGGAGGACAGGGAAGAGACGAGCAGTACTTC. Encoded protein: CATSRDGSGGQGRDEQYF. The chain uses TRBV15 and TRBJ2-7; 8 nucleotides match TRBD1. The CDR3 is made up of 18 amino acids. Germline trimming cut 0 bases from V and 5 bases from J; bases unmatched to any gene: 15. The V gene's germline CDR1 is LNHNV and CDR2 YYDKDF (reference sequence).

The gene calls are TRBV12-3 or TRBV12-4 and TRBJ1-2; 7 bases match TRBD1. The V segment lost 5 bases and the J segment 8 bases; nucleotides outside the gene matches: 5. This CDR3 region has 12 residues. The CDR3 nucleotides are TGTGCCAGCAGTATCAGACAGGGCGGCTACACCTTC. It translates to CASSIRQGGYTF.

This clonotype was observed a few times. The chain combines TRBV9 with TRBJ2-1; TRBD2 agrees at 10 bases. The CDR3 is 18 residues long. With 0 bases clipped from V and 5 bases from J, the junction kept 11 bases outside the gene matches. Germline CDR1 reads SGDLS; CDR2 reads YYNGEE. The CDR3, as DNA: TGTGCCAGCAGCGTAGATTCCCTAGCGGGGGCCTACAACAATGAGCAGTTCTTC. Translated: CASSVDSLAGAYNNEQFF.

This clonotype turned up a few times. V and J are TRBV27 and TRBJ2-1, with D maybe TRBD2 (6 bases). Trimming cost V 0 bases and J 6 bases, with 12 bases left between them. Germline lookup yields CDR1 MNHEY and CDR2 SMNVEV (reference sequence). The CDR3 totals 15 residues. The CDR3 DNA sequence: TGTGCCAGCAGTTTATCTCGGGGGACGGGCAATGAGCAGTTCTTC. It yields the protein CASSLSRGTGNEQFF.

This clonotype was recorded a few times. The chain is built from TRBV10-3 and TRBJ2-7, with D possibly TRBD2 on 6 matching bases. Germline CDR1 is ENHRY and CDR2 is SYGVKD. The V gene lost 2 bases and the J gene lost 2 bases, with 13 bases spanning the gap. This CDR3 spans 15 amino acids. The CDR3 region is CAISEGPGLTYEQYF. The CDR3 DNA is TGTGCCATCAGTGAGGGCCCGGGACTGACCTACGAGCAGTACTTC.

The J gene is TRBJ2-1, the V gene TRBV27, with a weak D call TRBD1 (5 bases). V dropped 5 bases and J dropped 9 bases, with 14 bases sitting between them. The CDR3 runs 13 residues. Germline V CDR1 and CDR2: MNHEY, SMNVEV (reference sequence). In DNA, the CDR3 is TGTGCCAGCAGTCCCGTAGAACAGGCTGAGCAGTTCTTC. Translation gives CASSPVEQAEQFF.

Only a few counts were recorded for this clonotype. J is TRBJ2-3 and V is TRBV27; 7 positions agree with TRBD2. This CDR3 region has 18 residues. Trimming took 2 bases from V and 5 from J; bases not matched to a gene: 16. Per the germline V gene, CDR1 is MNHEY and CDR2 is SMNVEV (reference sequence). CDR3 nucleotide sequence: TGTGCCAGCAGTTTAACCGGGTCCTGGCTAGCGGAAAAAGATACGCAGTATTTT. Protein: CASSLTGSWLAEKDTQYF.

This clonotype has a handful of counts. The chain is built from TRBV6-5 and TRBJ2-4, with a possible D match to TRBD1 (6 bases). V lost 2 bases and J lost 0, with 17 bases in between. The CDR3 is made up of 18 amino acids. Germline CDR1 is MNHEY and CDR2 is SVGAGI. As DNA, the CDR3 is TGTGCCAGCAGTTACCCAACCACAGGGACCGAAGCCAAAAACATTCAGTACTTC. Translation gives CASSYPTTGTEAKNIQYF.

This rearrangement joins TRBV6-1 to TRBJ2-7; D is perhaps TRBD2 (5 bases). CDR1 MNHNS and CDR2 SASEGT come from the germline V gene. This CDR3 spans 16 amino acids. The V and J ends lost 6 bases and 1 base respectively, with 19 bases between them. This chain's CDR3 is CASSRGGPWGSYEQYF. Written as DNA, the CDR3 is TGTGCCAGCAGCCGAGGAGGACCGTGGGGATCCTACGAGCAGTACTTC.

The chain recombines TRBV20-1 with TRBJ1-5, with D hard to call. V was clipped by 4 bases and J by 5 bases, with 15 bases between them. The CDR3 sequence is 14 residues long. The germline gives CDR1 DFQATT, CDR2 SNEGSKA (reference sequence). The CDR3 DNA follows: TGCAGTGCTATCCACAGAGACCGGGATCAGCCCCAGCATTTT. Translating gives CSAIHRDRDQPQHF.

DNA for the CDR3: TGCAGTGCTAGCCACAGGGGGAAAGAGACCCAGTACTTC. It yields the protein CSASHRGKETQYF. The chain recombines TRBV20-1 with TRBJ2-5, with TRBD1 identical over 8 bases. V was clipped by 3 bases and J by 3 bases; unmatched bases: 3. From germline, CDR1 is DFQATT and CDR2 SNEGSKA (reference sequence). The CDR3 is 13 residues long.

This clonotype was seen more than once but under ten times. This rearrangement joins TRBV7-8 to TRBJ1-2, with D possibly matching TRBD1 (5 bases). The CDR3 loop spans 15 amino acids. The germline CDR1 and CDR2 sequences are SGHVS and FQNEAQ. Trimming pared 1 base from V and 3 bases from J, leaving 12 bases between. Here the CDR3 reads CASSLVRAGDYGYTF. CDR3 in DNA: TGTGCCAGCAGCTTAGTCAGGGCTGGGGACTATGGCTACACCTTC. Full variable domain (remainder filled in from reference TRBV7-8 and TRBJ1-2): GAGVSQSPRYKVAKRGQDVALRCDPISGHVSLFWYQQALGQGPEFLTYFQNEAQLDKSGLPSDRFFAERPEGSVSTLKIQRTQQEDSAVYLCASSLVRAGDYGYTFGSGTRLTVV.

This clonotype was detected only a few times. One end of the junction is discordant with germline, which a read error may explain. The CDR3 DNA follows: TGCAGCGCTGAAAGGGGCGAATTTCAACCCTACACCTTC. It specifies CSAERGEFQPYTF. The rearrangement uses TRBV29-1 and TRBJ1-2; D perhaps matches TRBD1 (5 bases). Germline CDR1 reads SQVTM; CDR2 reads ANQGSEA. The CDR3 spans 13 residues.

This clonotype was picked up many times. The chain is built from TRBV20-1 and TRBJ1-4; no reliable D call. Germline V gives CDR1 DFQATT, CDR2 SNEGSKA (reference sequence). CDR3 length: 12 residues. The CDR3, as DNA: TGCAGCTCGAGGGCAGCAAATGAAAAACTGTTTTTT. It is translated as CSSRAANEKLFF.

This clonotype turned up a few times. This sequence joins TRBV20-1 and TRBJ2-3, with 10 bases aligning to TRBD2. After removal of 6 bases from V and 8 bases from J, the junction contained 14 bases not matched to a gene. Germline V gene lookup returns CDR1 DFQATT and CDR2 SNEGSKA (reference sequence). The CDR3 spans 15 residues. The CDR3 loop is CSAKLAGRLPSTQYF. Here the CDR3 DNA reads TGCAGTGCCAAACTAGCGGGGCGTCTCCCCAGTACGCAGTATTTT.

The V gene is TRBV10-3, the J gene TRBJ2-3; 11 nucleotides agree with TRBD2. Germline assignment: CDR1 ENHRY and CDR2 SYGVKD. This CDR3 region has 14 residues. V trimming: 10 bases; J trimming: 2 bases; junction bases outside the gene matches: 5. CDR3 residues: CATTSGGPTDTQYF. In DNA, the CDR3 is TGTGCCACCACTAGCGGGGGTCCCACAGATACGCAGTATTTT.

This clonotype has more than one count but fewer than ten. The gene calls are TRBV10-3 and TRBJ1-6; possible D gene TRBD1, 6 bases. Trimming shortened V by 5 bases and J by 13 bases, and 12 bases separated the two germline ends. This CDR3 is built from 12 residues. Germline assignment: CDR1 ENHRY and CDR2 SYGVKD. CDR3 region: CAISSTGMPLHF. CDR3 nucleotides: TGTGCCATCAGTTCCACAGGGATGCCCCTCCACTTT.

The gene calls are TRBV6-2 or TRBV6-3 and TRBJ1-1, with D possibly matching TRBD1 (6 bases). The CDR3 has 16 residues. Trimming removed 2 bases from V and 0 bases from J, with 13 bases in between. CDR1 and CDR2 from the germline V gene are MNHEY and SVGEGT. CDR3 DNA sequence: TGTGCCAGCAGTTACGGGGGACACTTGATGAACACTGAAGCTTTCTTT. It specifies CASSYGGHLMNTEAFF.

The chain links TRBV6-2 or TRBV6-3 to TRBJ2-7, with unresolved D. This CDR3 region has 18 residues. Trimming pared 2 bases from V and 0 bases from J, leaving 20 bases between. Germline V gene lookup returns CDR1 MNHEY and CDR2 SVGEGT. For the CDR3, the DNA is TGTGCCAGCAGTTACAAGCGAACCCCTATGACGAGCTCCTACGAGCAGTACTTC. The encoded protein is CASSYKRTPMTSSYEQYF.

There are many counts of this clonotype. The chain is built from TRBV20-1 and TRBJ2-2, with 10 positions matching TRBD2. Germline-derived CDR1 and CDR2 are DFQATT and SNEGSKA (reference sequence). V gave up 3 bases and J gave up 6 bases; unmatched junction bases: 1. The CDR3 extends over 13 amino acids. The CDR3 protein is CSASSGGAGELFF. CDR3 nucleotides: TGCAGTGCTAGCAGCGGGGGGGCCGGGGAGCTGTTTTTT.

This clonotype occurred a few times. The chain carries TRBV7-8 and TRBJ2-3; 14 nucleotides match TRBD2. This CDR3 contains 18 residues. The J segment lost 4 bases and the V segment lost 5 bases, leaving 11 bases of the junction unmatched. Looked up from germline, CDR1 is SGHVS and CDR2 is FQNEAQ. CDR3: CASSRPGLAGVRPDTQYF. CDR3 nucleotide sequence: TGTGCCAGCAGCCGCCCGGGACTAGCGGGGGTACGCCCAGATACGCAGTATTTT.